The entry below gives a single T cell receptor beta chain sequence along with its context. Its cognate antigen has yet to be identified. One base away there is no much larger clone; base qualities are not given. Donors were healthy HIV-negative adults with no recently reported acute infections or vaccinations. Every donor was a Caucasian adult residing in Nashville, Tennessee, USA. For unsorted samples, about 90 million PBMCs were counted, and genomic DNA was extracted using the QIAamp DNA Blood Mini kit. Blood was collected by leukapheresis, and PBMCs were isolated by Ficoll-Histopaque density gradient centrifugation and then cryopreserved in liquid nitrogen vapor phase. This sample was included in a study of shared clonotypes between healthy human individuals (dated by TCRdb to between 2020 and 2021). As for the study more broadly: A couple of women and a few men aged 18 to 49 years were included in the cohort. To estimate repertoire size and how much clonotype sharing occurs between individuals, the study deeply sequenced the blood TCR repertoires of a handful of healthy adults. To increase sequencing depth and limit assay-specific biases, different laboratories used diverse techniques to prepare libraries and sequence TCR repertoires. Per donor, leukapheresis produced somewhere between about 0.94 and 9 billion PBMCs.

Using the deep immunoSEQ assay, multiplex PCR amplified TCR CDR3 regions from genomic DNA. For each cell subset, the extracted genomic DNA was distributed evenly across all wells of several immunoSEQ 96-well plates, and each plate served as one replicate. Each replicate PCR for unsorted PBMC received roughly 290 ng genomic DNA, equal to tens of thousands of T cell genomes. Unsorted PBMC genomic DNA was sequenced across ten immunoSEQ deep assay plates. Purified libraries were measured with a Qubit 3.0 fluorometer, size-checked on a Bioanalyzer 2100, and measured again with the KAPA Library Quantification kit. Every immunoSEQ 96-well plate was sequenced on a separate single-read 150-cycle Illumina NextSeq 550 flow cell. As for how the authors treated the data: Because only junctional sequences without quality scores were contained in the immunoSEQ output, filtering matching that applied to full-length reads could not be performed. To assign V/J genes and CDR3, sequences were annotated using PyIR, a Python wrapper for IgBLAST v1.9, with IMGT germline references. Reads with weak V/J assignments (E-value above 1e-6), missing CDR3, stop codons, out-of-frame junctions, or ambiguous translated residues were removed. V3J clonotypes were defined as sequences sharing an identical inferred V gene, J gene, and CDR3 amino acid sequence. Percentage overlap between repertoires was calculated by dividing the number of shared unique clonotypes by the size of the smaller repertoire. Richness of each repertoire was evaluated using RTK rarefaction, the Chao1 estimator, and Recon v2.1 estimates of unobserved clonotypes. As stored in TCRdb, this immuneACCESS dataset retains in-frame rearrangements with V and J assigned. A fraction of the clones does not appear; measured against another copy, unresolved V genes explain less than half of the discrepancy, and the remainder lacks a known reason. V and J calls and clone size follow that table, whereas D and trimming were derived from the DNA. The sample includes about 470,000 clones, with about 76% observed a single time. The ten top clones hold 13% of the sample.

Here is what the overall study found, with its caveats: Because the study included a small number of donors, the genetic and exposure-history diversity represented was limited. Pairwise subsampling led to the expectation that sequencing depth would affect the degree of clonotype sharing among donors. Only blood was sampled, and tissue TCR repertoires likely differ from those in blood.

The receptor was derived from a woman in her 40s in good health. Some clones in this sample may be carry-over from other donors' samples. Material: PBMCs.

The sequenced DNA is TGCGCCAGCAGCTTGTACAGTATGAACACTGAAGCTTTCTTT. Its coded protein is CASSLYSMNTEAFF. The rearrangement joined TRBV5-1 to TRBJ1-1; the D segment cannot be called with confidence. V is cut by 1 base and J by 0 bases, and the space between the germline ends is 7 bases. CDR1 and CDR2, per the germline V gene, are SGHRS and YFSETQ. The CDR3 spans 14 residues, from the cysteine through the phenylalanine. Of the read, only the CDR3 DNA is kept; its 42 bases are in frame from base 1.